This T cell receptor (beta chain) emerged from a study of tissue T cells after allogeneic stem cell transplantation. Broader study findings: Within patients, tissue anatomy strongly shaped TCR repertoire composition. This small cohort was clinically heterogeneous, and sampling depth was a limitation.

This clone is judged large (0.1 to 1%). Its antigen is not identified. Genes and germline come from the mouse. Time point indicated: mouse harvest day 7 after allogeneic transplant. Mouse grafts combined 10^7 T-cell-depleted bone marrow cells with 10^6 splenic CD5+ T cells. Mice had MHC-mismatched B6 into BALB/c GVHD, sampled day 7 or 14. The method was immunoSEQ multiplex PCR; TCRdb's version includes in-frame clones alone and lacks a portion of them. The table lists over 6,500 clones, approximately 46% of them singletons. Material for sequencing was gut tissue. The sequence derives from a female BALB/c mouse given C57BL/6 T cells with graft-versus-host disease after an allogeneic hematopoietic cell transplant.

The CDR3 spells CASSPGGANTGQLYF. CDR3 bases read: TGTGCTAGCAGCCCTGGGGGGGCAAACACCGGGCAGCTCTAC. This chain links TRBV17 with TRBJ2-2; the match to TRBD2 covers 9 bases. The CDR3 extends 1 residue past the end of the read, so its final part is completed from the germline J gene. Looked up from germline, CDR1 is MNHDT and CDR2 is YYDKIL. The CDR3 is 15 residues long. J was trimmed by 0 bases and V by 6 bases; bases with no gene match: 2.